Following are 20 T cell receptor beta chains from one sample sequenced in a study of blood T cell repertoires in COVID-19. Assay: immunoSEQ multiplex PCR; the TCRdb copy retains only in-frame clones and omits some. The data contain about 160,000 clones, approximately 82% of them singletons. The specimen sequenced was PBMCs or T cells enriched from blood (not recorded which). Receptors originate from a woman aged 45-65 years in a cohort exposed to, infected with or recovered from COVID-19 (not recorded which).

The rearrangement uses TRBV14 and TRBJ2-1; maybe TRBD2 (6 bases). Germline CDR1 is SGHDN and CDR2 is FVKESK. Trimming shortened V by 0 bases and J by 2 bases, and 20 bases separated the two germline ends. The CDR3 runs 19 residues. The CDR3 bases are TGTGCCAGCAGCCAAGATATTTCTCTATGGGAGGCCCCCTACAATGAGCAGTTCTTC. Encoded protein: CASSQDISLWEAPYNEQFF.

On this clone: The identical CDR3 is also encoded by other nucleotide sequences in the sample. V and J are TRBV28 and TRBJ1-5; TRBD1 matches at 8 bases. V shed 6 bases, J shed 2 bases, and the junction held 3 bases outside the gene matches. This CDR3 comprises 14 residues. Per germline, CDR1 MDHEN and CDR2 SYDVKM. Here the CDR3 reads CASSLTGGNQPQHF. The DNA of the CDR3 is TGTGCCAGCAGCTTGACAGGGGGCAATCAGCCCCAGCATTTT.

The chain carries TRBV29-1 and TRBJ1-2; TRBD1 aligns across 8 bases. The CDR3 loop spans 17 amino acids. The V and J ends lost 3 bases and 4 bases, in that order; junction bases with no gene match: 16. Looked up from germline, CDR1 is SQVTM and CDR2 is ANQGSEA. Here the CDR3 DNA reads TGCAGCGTTGAGAGAGAGTTTGTGGACAGGGAACTCTATGGCTACACCTTC. Translation: CSVEREFVDRELYGYTF.

CDR3 sequence (DNA): TGCGCCAGCAGTTACAGGACATCTGGCGGGGAGCTGTTTTTT. Translating it yields CASSYRTSGGELFF. The chain couples TRBV5-1 to TRBJ2-2, with D perhaps matching TRBD1 (5 bases). Deletions cut 5 bases from V and 7 bases from J, with 15 bases between. CDR3 length equals 14 residues. Germline loops: CDR1 SGHRS, CDR2 YFSETQ. The full variable domain, its missing parts supplied by reference TRBV5-1 and TRBJ2-2, is KAGVTQTPRYLIKTRGQQVTLSCSPISGHRSVSWYQQTPGQGLQFLFEYFSETQRNKGNFPGRFSGRQFSNSRSEMNVSTLELGDSALYLCASSYRTSGGELFFGEGSRLTVL.

The V gene is TRBV5-1, the J gene TRBJ1-3; the match to TRBD1 covers 9 bases. V gave up 4 bases and J gave up 3 bases; unmatched junction bases: 5. The CDR3 loop spans 15 amino acids. Germline V gene sequence: CDR1 SGHRS, CDR2 YFSETQ. CDR3 sequence reads: CASSTRTGDGNTIYF. CDR3 nucleotide sequence: TGCGCCAGCAGCACCCGGACAGGGGATGGAAACACCATATATTTT.

V and J are TRBV7-8 and TRBJ2-7; D perhaps matches TRBD2 (6 bases). The CDR3 contains 16 residues. Trimming took off 5 bases at V and 4 bases at J, with 21 bases between the two ends. Germline-derived CDR1 and CDR2 are SGHVS and FQNEAQ. The DNA for the CDR3 is TGTGCCAGCAGCCACCTGGCGGGGTTATTAACTTACGAGCAGTACTTC. Protein product: CASSHLAGLLTYEQYF.

The gene calls are TRBV6-5 and TRBJ1-1; D not certain. V dropped 6 bases and J dropped 2 bases, with 13 bases sitting between them. CDR1 is MNHEY, CDR2 SVGAGI, per germline. The CDR3 length is 14 residues. CDR3 amino acids: CASSLGGTNTEAFF. CDR3 in DNA: TGTGCCAGCAGCTTAGGAGGAACCAACACTGAAGCTTTCTTT.

This chain links TRBV19 with TRBJ1-3; D is perhaps TRBD1 (5 bases). Per the germline V gene, CDR1 is LNHDA and CDR2 is SQIVND (reference sequence). V lost 2 bases and J lost 1, with 15 bases in between. This CDR3 region has 17 residues. This chain's CDR3 is CASSIPTGRTSGNTIYF. DNA of the CDR3: TGTGCCAGTAGTATACCAACCGGACGGACATCTGGAAACACCATATATTTT.

The rearrangement links TRBV7-8 to TRBJ1-1; D ambiguous. CDR1 is SGHVS and CDR2 is FQNEAQ in the germline V gene. With 7 bases removed from V and 2 bases from J, the gap between germline ends came to 11 bases. The CDR3 spans 13 residues. CDR3 amino acids: CASTIQSNTEAFF. CDR3 coding DNA: TGTGCCAGCACCATACAGTCAAACACTGAAGCTTTCTTT.

This clone appeared a few times. The chain has TRBV19 and TRBJ2-2; TRBD2 might be the D (5 bases). CDR1 is LNHDA, CDR2 SQIVND, per germline (reference sequence). This CDR3 contains 15 residues. V lost 8 bases and J 4 bases, leaving 17 bases between the germline ends. CDR3 sequence (DNA): TGTGCCAGTGCCCCCCTAGGCGCGGGCACCGGGGAGCTGTTTTTT. This sequence encodes CASAPLGAGTGELFF.

This clone was seen only a few times. This chain joins TRBV7-3 and TRBJ2-3; no firm D call. The CDR3 has 12 amino acids. Per the germline V gene, CDR1 is SGHTA and CDR2 is FQGTGA. V shed 5 bases and J shed 6 bases, with 9 bases lying between them. CDR3 DNA sequence: TGTGCCAGCAGCGCTACTACGGATACGCAGTATTTT. Protein product: CASSATTDTQYF.

V and J are TRBV6-4 and TRBJ2-3, with TRBD1 identical over 12 bases. Germline lookup yields CDR1 MRHNA and CDR2 SNTAGT. CDR3 size: 16 residues. The V segment lost 5 bases and the J segment 4 bases; nucleotides outside the gene matches: 7. CDR3 nucleotides: TGTGCCAGCAGTACCGGGACAGGGGGCGGAGCAGATACGCAGTATTTT. Translating gives CASSTGTGGGADTQYF.

The CDR3 reads CASSPVLRSGTDEKLFF. The CDR3, as DNA: TGTGCCAGCTCGCCAGTCCTCCGTTCCGGGACAGATGAAAAACTGTTTTTT. The V and J genes are TRBV18 and TRBJ1-4; 7 nucleotides line up with TRBD1. The germline V gene has CDR1 KGHSH and CDR2 LQKENI. The CDR3 consists of 17 residues. V shed 6 bases, J shed 6 bases, and the junction held 16 bases outside the gene matches.

The chain has TRBV30 and TRBJ1-1, with D perhaps matching TRBD1 (5 bases). The CDR3 is 14 amino acids. Germline values: CDR1 GTSNPN, CDR2 SVGIG (reference sequence). V was pared by 3 bases and J by 0 bases, with 11 bases between. Here the CDR3 reads CAWSLTELNTEAFF. As DNA, the CDR3 is TGTGCCTGGAGCCTGACAGAGTTGAACACTGAAGCTTTCTTT.

This clone was recorded only once. The chain has TRBV3-1 (or the pseudogene TRBV3-2) and TRBJ1-1; perhaps TRBD1 as D (5 bases). CDR1 LGHDT and CDR2 YNNKEL come from the germline V gene (reference sequence). This CDR3 has 15 residues. V shed 1 base and J shed 5 bases, with 14 bases lying between them. The DNA of the CDR3 is TGTGCCAGCAGCCAAGGCGGCAGGGAGGGGACTGAAGCTTTCTTT. Translating it yields CASSQGGREGTEAFF.

This clone has a handful of counts. The chain couples TRBV6-5 to TRBJ1-1, with 7 bases aligning to TRBD1. Germline assignment: CDR1 MNHEY and CDR2 SVGAGI. The CDR3 contains 14 residues. With V trimmed by 7 bases and J by 1 base, 6 bases remained unmatched. The CDR3 reads CASTQDRENTEAFF. CDR3 bases: TGTGCCAGCACCCAAGACAGGGAGAACACTGAAGCTTTCTTT.

This sequence joins TRBV28 and TRBJ2-2; 12 bases fit TRBD2. This CDR3 has 16 amino acids. V lost 7 bases and J lost 4; bases outside the gene matches: 7. The germline V gene has CDR1 MDHEN and CDR2 SYDVKM. CDR3 loop: CASNRLAGVGTGELFF. The CDR3 DNA is TGTGCCAGCAACCGACTAGCGGGGGTCGGCACCGGGGAGCTGTTTTTT.

The V call is TRBV5-3, the J call TRBJ2-3, with TRBD1 matching 9 bases. TRBV5-3 is an ORF, and what it does is uncertain. V lost 4 bases and J lost 4; bases outside the gene matches: 16. The CDR3 length is 18 residues. CDR3: CARSGHWPHRGQADTQYF. CDR3 in DNA: TGTGCCAGAAGCGGGCACTGGCCTCACAGGGGGCAGGCAGATACGCAGTATTTT.

On this clone: Compared with germline, one end of the junction differs, possibly owing to a read error. The rearrangement uses TRBV7-7 and TRBJ2-1; TRBD2 aligns across 8 bases. The CDR3 covers 15 residues. CDR1 and CDR2 from the germline V gene are SSHAT and FNYEAQ (reference sequence). The CDR3 DNA is TGTGCTAGCAGCTTACGTAGCGGGAACTACAATGAGCAGTTCTTC. Translating gives CASSLRSGNYNEQFF.

The table lists this clone with a few counts. The chain combines TRBV15 with TRBJ1-2; D perhaps matches TRBD1 (5 bases). This CDR3 is built from 13 residues. Trimming cost V 0 bases and J 8 bases, with 10 bases left between them. Germline CDR1 and CDR2: LNHNV and YYDKDF (reference sequence). CDR3 nucleotides: TGTGCCACCAGCAGAGACGGTTGGGGCGGCTACACCTTC. Amino acids: CATSRDGWGGYTF.